The rows below give T cell receptor beta chains drawn from one sample of a study of T cells in Graves' hyperthyroidism and ophthalmopathy. TCRdb called the multiplex PCR reads again in MiXCR, with one record for every CDR3 protein. The table records about 550,000 distinct CDR3 sequences, under 25% of them present only once. Material: blood. The receptors stem from a young man with Graves' hyperthyroidism. CDR3s include the opening cysteine and the closing phenylalanine or tryptophan. The D gene is left open where the match is weak. Clone sizes are given selectively: once, few, many, or a class where the clone is expanded.

CDR3 protein,CDR3 DNA,clone size,J gene,D gene,V gene
CASSSGTADLTF,TGTGCCAGCAGCTCCGGGACGGCTGATCTCACCTTC,few,TRBJ1-2,.,TRBV6-2/TRBV6-3
CASSLGTGRGNEQYF,TGTGCCAGCAGCCTCGGCACAGGGAGGGGCAACGAGCAGTACTTC,many,TRBJ2-7,.,TRBV28
CASSFSPGADEQYF,TGCGCCAGCAGCTTTTCCCCCGGGGCCGACGAGCAGTACTTC,many,TRBJ2-7,.,TRBV5-1
CASSSGTGDSGEQYF,TGTGCCAGCAGCTCCGGGACAGGGGACTCGGGCGAGCAGTACTTC,few,TRBJ2-7,TRBD1,TRBV5-6
CASSYPGQGNTEAFF,TGTGCCAGCAGTTACCCGGGACAGGGTAACACTGAAGCTTTCTTT,many,TRBJ1-1,TRBD1,TRBV6-2/TRBV6-3
CASSFGFDPSYEQYF,TGTGCCAGCAGCTTCGGGTTCGACCCCTCCTACGAGCAGTACTTC,many,TRBJ2-7,.,TRBV11-2
CASSLPGGNTEAFF,TGTGCCAGCAGTCTACCGGGGGGGAACACTGAAGCTTTCTTT,many,TRBJ1-1,.,TRBV28
CASSLQWDRGRVTQYF,TGTGCCAGCAGCCTTCAGTGGGACAGGGGGCGAGTGACCCAGTACTTC,.,TRBJ2-5,TRBD1,TRBV7-8
CASSQADVLRQETQYF,TGTGCCAGCAGCCAAGCAGATGTACTTCGCCAAGAGACCCAGTACTTC,many,TRBJ2-5,.,TRBV14
CASSRQGSKETQYF,TGTGCCAGCAGCCGACAGGGCAGTAAAGAGACCCAGTACTTC,many,TRBJ2-5,TRBD1,TRBV7-8
CASSEGTQSSYEQYF,TGTGCCAGCAGTGAAGGGACACAGAGCTCCTACGAGCAGTACTTC,many,TRBJ2-7,.,TRBV6-1
CASSPERLAKNIQYF,TGTGCCAGCAGCCCCGAGAGGCTAGCCAAAAACATTCAGTACTTC,few,TRBJ2-4,.,TRBV7-8
CASTRETGGKRNQPQHF,TGTGCCAGCACCAGAGAGACAGGGGGCAAGAGGAATCAGCCCCAGCATTTT,many,TRBJ1-5,TRBD1,TRBV28
CATSTHNGYEQYF,TGTGCCACCTCGACCCATAACGGCTACGAGCAGTACTTC,many,TRBJ2-7,.,TRBV6-1
CASSYGPNQPQHF,TGTGCCAGCAGTTATGGACCTAATCAGCCCCAGCATTTT,.,TRBJ1-5,.,TRBV6-5
CASKRGLAELYEQYF,TGTGCCAGCAAACGGGGACTAGCGGAACTTTACGAGCAGTACTTC,.,TRBJ2-7,TRBD2,TRBV6-2/TRBV6-3
CASSPTGAANEQYF,TGTGCCAGCAGTCCTACGGGGGCCGCCAACGAGCAGTACTTC,many,TRBJ2-7,.,TRBV12-3/TRBV12-4
CATGGTGVTDTQYF,TGTGCCACCGGGGGGACAGGGGTTACAGATACGCAGTATTTT,.,TRBJ2-3,TRBD1,TRBV24-1
CASTRRLNTGELFF,TGTGCCAGCACGCGGAGACTGAACACCGGGGAGCTGTTTTTT,.,TRBJ2-2,.,TRBV27
CSVGDRNYGYTF,TGCAGCGTTGGGGACAGAAACTATGGCTACACCTTC,.,TRBJ1-2,TRBD1,TRBV29-1
CASSPGRTETQYF,TGTGCCAGCAGTCCGGGACGTACTGAGACCCAGTACTTC,many,TRBJ2-5,.,TRBV12-3/TRBV12-4
CASSLLPGPYEQYF,TGTGCCAGCAGTTTATTGCCAGGGCCATACGAGCAGTACTTC,many,TRBJ2-7,.,TRBV27
CASRAGGKITNTGELFF,TGTGCCAGCAGAGCGGGGGGGAAAATAACGAACACCGGGGAGCTGTTTTTT,few,TRBJ2-2,TRBD2,TRBV6-1
CASSLKRMWNTETFF,TGTGCCAGCAGTTTGAAAAGGATGTGGAACACTGAAACTTTCTTT,many,TRBJ1-1,.,TRBV28
CAGSPPEGPYEQYF,TGTGCCGGCAGTCCCCCCGAGGGCCCCTACGAGCAGTACTTC,.,TRBJ2-7,.,TRBV12-3/TRBV12-4
CAISEQGSGNTEAFF,TGTGCCATCAGTGAACAGGGGTCCGGGAACACTGAAGCTTTCTTT,many,TRBJ1-1,TRBD1,TRBV10-3
CATGPFGGGTETQYF,TGTGCCACCGGCCCCTTTGGGGGGGGCACGGAGACCCAGTACTTC,many,TRBJ2-5,.,TRBV7-2
CASSPPSSSYEQYF,TGCGCCAGCAGCCCTCCGAGTTCCTCCTACGAGCAGTACTTC,many,TRBJ2-7,.,TRBV5-1
CASSLSRRNTIYF,TGTGCCAGCAGCTTATCCAGGAGAAACACCATATATTTT,.,TRBJ1-3,.,TRBV11-2
CASRVTGMVAGELFF,TGTGCCAGCAGGGTGACAGGGATGGTGGCCGGGGAGCTGTTTTTT,many,TRBJ2-2,TRBD1,TRBV6-1
CASSGWTGGKYEQYF,TGCGCCAGCAGCGGCTGGACAGGGGGCAAGTACGAGCAGTACTTC,once,TRBJ2-7,TRBD1,TRBV5-1
CASSLVQTTLGTGELFF,TGCGCCAGCAGCTTGGTACAGACAACCCTAGGGACCGGGGAGCTGTTTTTT,many,TRBJ2-2,.,TRBV5-1
CASSRGTSAGYTF,TGTGCCAGCAGTCGGGGGACGTCTGCTGGCTACACCTTC,many,TRBJ1-2,.,TRBV28
CASSVIRRWYEQYF,TGTGCCAGCAGCGTAATCCGGAGGTGGTACGAGCAGTACTTC,.,TRBJ2-7,.,TRBV11-2
CASSTGTGATEACF,TGTGCCAGCAGCACCGGGACAGGGGCCACTGAAGCTTGCTTT,.,TRBJ1-1,TRBD1,TRBV11-2
CAWAHSGGAGGELFF,TGTGCCTGGGCTCATAGCGGGGGGGCAGGCGGGGAGCTGTTTTTT,.,TRBJ2-2,TRBD2,TRBV30
CASSYEKNTEAFF,TGTGCCAGCAGTTACGAAAAGAACACTGAAGCTTTCTTT,many,TRBJ1-1,.,TRBV6-5
CASSHWSLANYGYTF,TGTGCCAGCAGCCATTGGTCGCTAGCTAACTATGGCTACACCTTC,.,TRBJ1-2,.,TRBV11-2
CASSRGGGGLNTEAFF,TGTGCCAGCAGCAGGGGGGGGGGCGGATTGAACACTGAAGCTTTCTTT,many,TRBJ1-1,TRBD1,TRBV6-5
CASSRIRGHNTGELFF,TGTGCCAGCAGCCGCATACGGGGACACAACACCGGGGAGCTGTTTTTT,few,TRBJ2-2,.,TRBV7-2
CASSLIPGETQYF,TGTGCCAGCAGTCTAATACCAGGGGAGACCCAGTACTTC,.,TRBJ2-5,.,TRBV6-1
CAWSDRGPEAFF,TGTGCCTGGAGTGACAGGGGGCCTGAAGCTTTCTTT,few,TRBJ1-1,TRBD1,TRBV30
CASSEWYHSPLHF,TGTGCCAGCAGTGAGTGGTATCATTCACCCCTCCACTTT,few,TRBJ1-6,.,TRBV12-3/TRBV12-4
CASSPEQGANNQPQHF,TGTGCCAGCAGCCCCGAACAGGGTGCGAACAATCAGCCCCAGCATTTT,once,TRBJ1-5,.,TRBV11-2
CAWSPRFYGYTF,TGTGCCTGGAGTCCCAGGTTCTATGGCTACACCTTC,once,TRBJ1-2,.,TRBV30